This passage covers 9 T cell receptor beta chains from one sample sequenced in a study of cytomegalovirus exposure and HLA in healthy donors. PCR used 60 Vbeta primers and 13 Jbeta primers. Assay used: immunoSEQ multiplex PCR; TCRdb lists only in-frame clones, some missing. Seen here are tens of thousands of clones, roughly 83% observed once, and the top ten hold 2.4%. The specimen was PBMCs. The receptors come from a woman between 45 and 65 years old in good health and CMV-seronegative.

V gene TRBV5-1 combines with J gene TRBJ1-2, with 8 bases aligning to TRBD1. Per germline, CDR1 SGHRS and CDR2 YFSETQ. Trimming took 0 bases from V and 2 from J; bases not matched to a gene: 3. The CDR3 has 15 amino acids. CDR3 region: CASSLGQGANYGYTF. Written as DNA, the CDR3 is TGCGCCAGCAGCTTGGGTCAGGGGGCGAACTATGGCTACACCTTC.

The chain is built from TRBV5-6 and TRBJ1-1; D may be TRBD1 (6 bases). From germline, CDR1 is SGHDT and CDR2 YYEEEE. This CDR3 spans 15 amino acids. V was shortened by 1 base and J by 5 bases, with 15 bases between the two germline ends. For the CDR3, the DNA is TGTGCCAGCAGCTTGAGGGCCAGGGGAAAAACTGAAGCTTTCTTT. Its translation: CASSLRARGKTEAFF.

This clone was detected only a few times. CDR3 protein: CASSSRRTSDYNEQFF. DNA for the CDR3: TGTGCCAGCAGCTCCCGACGGACTAGCGATTACAATGAGCAGTTCTTC. This rearrangement joins TRBV5-4 to TRBJ2-1; 9 positions match TRBD2. Trimming took 3 bases from V and 4 from J; bases not matched to a gene: 8. This CDR3 spans 16 amino acids. Germline CDR1 SGHNT, CDR2 YYREEE (reference sequence).

V and J are TRBV7-9 and TRBJ2-1, with 8 bases matching TRBD1. This CDR3 contains 15 residues. V was pared by 1 base and J by 1 base, with 0 bases of the junction left unmatched. Looked up from germline, CDR1 is SEHNR and CDR2 is FQNEAQ (reference sequence). The CDR3 bases are TGTGCCAGCAGCTTAGGGACAGGGTCCTACAATGAGCAGTTCTTC. Amino acids: CASSLGTGSYNEQFF.

This chain links TRBV7-9 with TRBJ2-3, with TRBD2 matching 7 bases. Germline assignment: CDR1 SEHNR and CDR2 FQNEAQ (reference sequence). Trimming at V came to 6 bases and at J to 0 bases, leaving 9 bases not matched to a gene. CDR3 length: 16 amino acids. The CDR3 loop reads CASRREGRLSTDTQYF. Written as DNA, the CDR3 is TGTGCCAGCAGAAGGGAGGGGCGCTTAAGCACAGATACGCAGTATTTT.

This clone has only one observation. J is TRBJ2-5 and V is TRBV7-2, with D perhaps matching TRBD1 (6 bases). CDR1 is SGHTA and CDR2 is FQGNSA in the germline V gene. The V end lost 2 bases, the J end lost 2 bases, and 12 bases lay between the germline ends. The CDR3 spans 15 residues. The CDR3 loop reads CASSLLRTAQETQYF. The CDR3 DNA reads as TGTGCCAGCAGCTTATTGAGGACAGCTCAAGAGACCCAGTACTTC.

The chain links TRBV11-3 to TRBJ2-1; D might be TRBD1 (6 bases). Germline values: CDR1 SGHNT, CDR2 YENEEA. CDR3 length: 13 amino acids. The V and J ends lost 2 bases and 10 bases respectively, with 12 bases between them. DNA of the CDR3: TGTGCCAGCAGCTTAATACAGGGTTTCGAGCAGTTCTTC. It yields the protein CASSLIQGFEQFF.

The chain is built from TRBV10-3 and TRBJ1-5, with D unclear. V gave up 4 bases and J gave up 0 bases, with 4 bases separating them. CDR3 length equals 13 residues. Germline CDR1 is ENHRY and CDR2 is SYGVKD. DNA of the CDR3: TGTGCCATCAGTGCTTATAGCAATCAGCCCCAGCATTTT. It yields the protein CAISAYSNQPQHF.

This chain links TRBV7-9 with TRBJ1-1, with 11 bases fitting TRBD1. V lost 4 bases and J lost 1; bases outside the gene matches: 5. This CDR3 spans 16 amino acids. The germline V gene encodes CDR1 SEHNR and CDR2 FQNEAQ (reference sequence). CDR3 DNA sequence: TGTGCCAGCAGCTCACTGGACAGGGGGCCGAACACTGAAGCTTTCTTT. It encodes CASSSLDRGPNTEAFF. Full variable domain (rest looked up from reference TRBV7-9 and TRBJ1-1): DTGVSQNPRHKITKRGQNVTFRCDPISEHNRLYWYRQTLGQGPEFLTYFQNEAQLEKSRLLSDRFSAERPKGSFSTLEIQRTEQGDSAMYLCASSSLDRGPNTEAFFGQGTRLTVV.